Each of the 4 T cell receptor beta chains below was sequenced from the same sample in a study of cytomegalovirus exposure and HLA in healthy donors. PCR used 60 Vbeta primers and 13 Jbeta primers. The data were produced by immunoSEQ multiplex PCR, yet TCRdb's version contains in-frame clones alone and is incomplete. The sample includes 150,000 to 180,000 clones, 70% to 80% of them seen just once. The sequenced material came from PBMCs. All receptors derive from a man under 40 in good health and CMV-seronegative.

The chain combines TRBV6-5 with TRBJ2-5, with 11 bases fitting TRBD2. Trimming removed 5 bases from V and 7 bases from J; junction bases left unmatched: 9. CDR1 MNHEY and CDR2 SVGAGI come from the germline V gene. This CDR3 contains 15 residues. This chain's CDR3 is CASSLGTSGPTTQYF. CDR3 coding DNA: TGTGCCAGCAGTCTCGGGACTAGCGGACCCACGACCCAGTACTTC.

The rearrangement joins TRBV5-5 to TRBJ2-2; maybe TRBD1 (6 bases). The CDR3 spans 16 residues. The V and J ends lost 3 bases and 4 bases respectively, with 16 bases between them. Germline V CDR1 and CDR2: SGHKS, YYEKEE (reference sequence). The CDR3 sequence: CASSSAGVLLTGELFF. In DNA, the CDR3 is TGTGCCAGCAGCTCCGCAGGGGTCTTACTCACCGGGGAGCTGTTTTTT.

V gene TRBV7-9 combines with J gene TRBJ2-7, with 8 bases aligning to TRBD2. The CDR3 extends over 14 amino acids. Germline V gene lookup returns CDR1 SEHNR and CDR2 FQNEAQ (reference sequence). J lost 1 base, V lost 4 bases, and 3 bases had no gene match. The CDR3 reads CASSSGGGSYEQYF. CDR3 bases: TGTGCCAGCAGCTCCGGCGGGGGGTCCTACGAGCAGTACTTC.

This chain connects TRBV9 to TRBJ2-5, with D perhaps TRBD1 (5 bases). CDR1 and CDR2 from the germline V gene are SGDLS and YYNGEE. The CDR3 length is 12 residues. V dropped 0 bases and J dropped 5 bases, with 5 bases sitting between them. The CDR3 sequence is CASSVGGETQYF. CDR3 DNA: TGTGCCAGCAGCGTAGGGGGCGAGACCCAGTACTTC.